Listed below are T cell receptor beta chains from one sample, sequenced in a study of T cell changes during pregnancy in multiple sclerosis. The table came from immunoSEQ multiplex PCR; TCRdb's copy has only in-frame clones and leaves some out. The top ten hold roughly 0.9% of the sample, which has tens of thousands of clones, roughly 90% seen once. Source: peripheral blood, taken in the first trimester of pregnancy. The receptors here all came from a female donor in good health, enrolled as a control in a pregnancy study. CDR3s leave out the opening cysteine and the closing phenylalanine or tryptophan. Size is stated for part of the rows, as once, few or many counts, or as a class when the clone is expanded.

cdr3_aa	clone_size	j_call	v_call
ASSDRVLGYT	NA	TRBJ1-2	TRBV28
ASSFPGVSYEQY	NA	TRBJ2-7	TRBV5-5
ASSQNTEAF	NA	TRBJ1-1	TRBV7-2
ASSLDPGQVETQY	NA	TRBJ2-5	TRBV5-4
ASSLRTGNYGYT	NA	TRBJ1-2	TRBV4-1
ASSNEGAPHEKLF	NA	TRBJ1-4	TRBV5-6
ASSTSNRGQNGYT	NA	TRBJ1-2	TRBV6-1
ASSFRTAVNSPLH	NA	TRBJ1-6	TRBV27
ASLTGHISYEQY	NA	TRBJ2-7	TRBV2
ATQTQGGNSPLH	once	TRBJ1-6	TRBV5-4
ASSRQGLAGDTQY	NA	TRBJ2-3	TRBV5-1